This T cell receptor beta chain was captured by sequencing in a study of T cells in Graves' hyperthyroidism and ophthalmopathy (dated by TCRdb to about 2019). The study in broad terms: Peripheral blood was collected at initial diagnosis, before any treatment. Thyroid tissue and blood T-cell repertoires from six Graves' hyperthyroidism patients were also compared in the study. According to the paper, TCR Vbeta CDR3 sequencing was carried out on 135 peripheral blood samples, which came from under 50 ophthalmopathy, about 75 hyperthyroidism and approximately 17 progressor patients. TCR V-J signatures able to tell the groups apart were searched for in a discovery cohort of 95 or so patients, of whom more than 40 had Graves' ophthalmopathy and 57 had stable Graves' hyperthyroidism. After blood sampling, hyperthyroidism patients were treated with methimazole at a starting dose of 30 mg daily, and ophthalmopathy patients were treated with high-dose intravenous methylprednisolone. The 80 to 100 discovery patients were randomly divided into training and test sets at a 7:3 ratio. Prospective prediction of ophthalmopathy was tested in an independent validation cohort of 18 to 20 hyperthyroidism patients and some 17 patients who later progressed to ophthalmopathy.

On this clonotype itself: The target of this receptor is not known. No qualities accompany the bases; no much larger clone lies one base away.

Overall study outcomes, separate from this receptor: In validation, the model predicted progression to ophthalmopathy a median of around six months before onset, with about 71% sensitivity and nearly 75% specificity. Sample size was not statistically predetermined, and blinding of investigators to group allocation was not performed. Most expanded thyroid clonotypes (frequency above 0.001) were also detected in blood, a finding suggesting that blood repertoires may reflect thyroid immune responses. A model built on a 13 V-J signature distinguished ophthalmopathy from stable hyperthyroidism, reaching 85% to 90% sensitivity and approximately 81% specificity in cross-validation and 80%/75% in testing.

A patient counted as having stable Graves' hyperthyroidism if no progression to ophthalmopathy occurred over 18 months of follow-up. Hyperthyroidism patients were newly diagnosed, had a disease duration of under 2 months, and were aged 18 to 65 years. Exclusion was applied to patients with uncontrolled infections, other autoimmune diseases, pregnancy or lactation. Diagnoses relied on clinical symptoms, serum thyroxine and TRAb, thyroid ultrasound and orbital computed tomography. Ficoll-Paque density gradient centrifugation was used to isolate PBMCs from 9.5 to 10 ml of fresh peripheral blood. Trizol reagent was used to extract total RNA, and RNA quality was then checked on an Agilent 2100 Bioanalyzer. The TCR beta CDR3 regions were amplified from the RNA transcripts. The first round of RT-PCR for the TCR CDR3 was performed with the HTBI primer set and the Qiagen OneStep RT-PCR kit. A second multiplex PCR round built the libraries, followed by size selection and purification. The libraries were sequenced on an Illumina HiSeq2000 using paired-end 100 bp reads. Under the source paper's analysis protocol: SOAPnuke was used to process the raw data, removing reads that contained adapters or uncalled bases, had a mean Phred below 15, or lacked an exact match to the constant primer or identifier. High-quality paired reads were merged with COPE v1.2.5, and unique nucleotide sequences were defined as clonotypes. MiTCR v1.1 was used to align clonotypes to the IMGT TRBV, TRBD and TRBJ reference segments. The analysis included only V-J combinations with a frequency above 0.0001, which together covered around 99% of the repertoires. The TCS score was defined as the ratio of F50 (clonal expansion) to E x V (chaos), calculated using BLOSUM62-based TCRdist between CDR3 peptides within each V-J. Welch's t-statistics and random forest reduced roughly 530 V-J features to about 13, which were used in a naive Bayes classifier (R e1071). TCRdb cleaned the public reads at Q25 with fastp, built clones with MiXCR and kept in-frame beta chains. All rows with the same CDR3 protein become a single entry with the most common DNA and genes. TCRdb's processing, not the study's, gives the V and J calls here. This sample comprises approximately 25,000 distinct CDR3 sequences, less than 45% of them detected only once. Clones ranked in the top ten supply about 9.3% of the sample.

CDR1 and CDR2 (SGHAT, FQNNGV) derive from the germline V gene. A distance of 14 bases separates the germline ends of V and J, which lose 6 bases and 3 bases respectively. Including the terminal cysteine and phenylalanine, the CDR3 comprises 14 residues. Kept here is only the CDR3 DNA, which spans 42 bases and is read in frame from base 1. This receptor was obtained from a woman aged 25 to 39 with Graves' hyperthyroidism. The chain couples TRBV11-2 to TRBJ1-1; the D gene is possibly TRBD1, with 5 bases matching. Sequencing was carried out using blood. The DNA is TGTGCCAGCAGTCCTCGTCCGGGGGACACTGAAGCTTTCTTT. This translates into CASSPRPGDTEAFF.